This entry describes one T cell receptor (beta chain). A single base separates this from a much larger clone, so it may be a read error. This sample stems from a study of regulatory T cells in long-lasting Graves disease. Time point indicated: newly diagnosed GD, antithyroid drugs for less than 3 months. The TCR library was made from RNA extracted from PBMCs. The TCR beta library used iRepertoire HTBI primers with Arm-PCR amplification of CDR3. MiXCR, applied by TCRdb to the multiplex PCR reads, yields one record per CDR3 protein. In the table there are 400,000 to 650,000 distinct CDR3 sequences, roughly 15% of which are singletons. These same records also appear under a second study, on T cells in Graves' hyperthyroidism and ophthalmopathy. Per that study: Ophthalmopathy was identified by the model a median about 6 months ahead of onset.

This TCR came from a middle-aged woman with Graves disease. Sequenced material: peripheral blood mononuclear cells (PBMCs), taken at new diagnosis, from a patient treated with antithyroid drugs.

The CDR3 spells CASSPDLSGDGYAF. CDR3 nucleotides: TGTGCCAGCTCACCGGACCTATCAGGGGATGGCTACGCCTTC. The chain recombines TRBV18 with TRBJ1-2; tentatively, D is TRBD1 (6 bases). The germline gives CDR1 KGHSH, CDR2 LQKENI. This CDR3 comprises 14 residues.